One sample yielded the 4 T cell receptor beta chains listed below, sequenced in a study of T cells expressing NK-cell markers. TCRdb reworked the 5' RACE reads into one entry per CDR3 protein, no DNA. The sample holds 450,000 to 600,000 distinct CDR3 sequences. The sequenced sample was blood T cells: a sorted CD56 or NKG2C T cell subset, CD4+ or CD8+ T cells, or bulk PBMC T cells (not recorded which). Receptor source: a man in his late teens or twenties in good health.

The rearrangement uses TRBV5-1 and TRBJ1-4. Germline V gene data show CDR1 as SGHRS and CDR2 as YFSETQ. CDR3 length equals 15 residues. This CDR3 reads CASSLGGSRSEKLFF.

This chain uses TRBV4-1 with TRBJ2-3; TCRdb calls TRBD2, which cannot be checked without DNA. The germline CDR1 and CDR2 sequences are MGHRA and YSYEKL. The CDR3 extends over 16 amino acids. CDR3: CASSQDGAGGPDTQYF.

The rearrangement links TRBV15 to TRBJ1-5; the D gene TCRdb calls, TRBD1, cannot be checked with no DNA. Per germline, CDR1 LNHNV and CDR2 YYDKDF (reference sequence). The length of the CDR3 is 17 residues. The CDR3 sequence is CATSRVIYRDSNQPQHF.

The chain links TRBV20-1 to TRBJ1-3; as DNA is missing, the TRBD1 call by TCRdb cannot be tested. Germline V CDR1 and CDR2: DFQATT, SNEGSKA (reference sequence). The CDR3 extends over 12 amino acids. CDR3 sequence reads: CSAPRGRNTIYF.